This is a list of T cell receptor beta chains from one sample in a study of blood T cell repertoires in COVID-19. Generated by immunoSEQ multiplex PCR, the TCRdb table keeps only in-frame clones and is missing some. Among tens of thousands of clones listed, approximately 84% were seen once. Sample: peripheral blood. The receptors come from a human donor in a cohort sampled during active COVID-19. The CDR3 runs from the conserved cysteine through the conserved F or W. The D gene is left open where the match is weak. Clone size is stated in some rows and not others, as once, few, many or a class when expanded.

D gene: NA
clone size: NA
V gene: TRBV28
J gene: TRBJ2-2
CDR3 protein: CASSFADYTGELFF
CDR3 DNA: TGTGCCAGCAGTTTCGCAGACTACACCGGGGAGCTGTTTTTT

D gene: NA
clone size: NA
V gene: TRBV19
J gene: TRBJ2-7
CDR3 protein: CASSPRPGWYEQYF
CDR3 DNA: TGTGCCAGTAGTCCCCGGCCAGGGTGGTACGAGCAGTACTTC

D gene: NA
clone size: NA
V gene: TRBV2
J gene: TRBJ1-5
CDR3 protein: CASRRDNNQPQHF
CDR3 DNA: TGTGCCAGCAGAAGGGACAACAATCAGCCCCAGCATTTT

D gene: TRBD2
clone size: NA
V gene: TRBV10-1
J gene: TRBJ2-1
CDR3 protein: CASSDWGSGRADNEQFF
CDR3 DNA: TGCGCCAGCAGTGATTGGGGTAGCGGGAGGGCAGACAATGAGCAGTTCTTC

D gene: TRBD2
clone size: once
V gene: TRBV19
J gene: TRBJ2-7
CDR3 protein: CASSIALAGYYEQYF
CDR3 DNA: TGTGCCAGTAGTATAGCACTAGCGGGGTACTACGAGCAGTACTTC

D gene: TRBD1
clone size: NA
V gene: TRBV7-2
J gene: TRBJ2-7
CDR3 protein: CASSSPGTGVFEQYF
CDR3 DNA: TGTGCCAGCAGCTCGCCCGGGACAGGGGTTTTCGAGCAGTACTTC

D gene: TRBD1
clone size: NA
V gene: TRBV7-6
J gene: TRBJ2-3
CDR3 protein: CASSLADRGTDTQYF
CDR3 DNA: TGTGCCAGCAGCTTAGCGGACAGGGGAACAGATACGCAGTATTTT

D gene: NA
clone size: NA
V gene: TRBV7-8
J gene: TRBJ1-5
CDR3 protein: CASSPRGTINQPQHF
CDR3 DNA: TGTGCCAGCAGCCCAAGGGGGACAATCAATCAGCCCCAGCATTTT

D gene: TRBD1
clone size: NA
V gene: TRBV3-1/TRBV3-2
J gene: TRBJ2-5
CDR3 protein: CASSQDGTGFETQYF
CDR3 DNA: TGTGCCAGCAGCCAAGATGGGACAGGGTTCGAGACCCAGTACTTC

D gene: NA
clone size: few
V gene: TRBV29-1
J gene: TRBJ2-1
CDR3 protein: CSVEGGQGVNNEQFF
CDR3 DNA: TGCAGCGTTGAGGGGGGGCAGGGAGTTAATAATGAGCAGTTCTTC

D gene: TRBD2
clone size: NA
V gene: TRBV28
J gene: TRBJ2-7
CDR3 protein: CASSLMGLAGRIGGEQYF
CDR3 DNA: TGTGCCAGCAGTTTGATGGGACTAGCGGGGAGGATCGGGGGCGAGCAGTACTTC

D gene: TRBD1
clone size: NA
V gene: TRBV12-5
J gene: TRBJ2-5
CDR3 protein: CASGLGQGAQETQYF
CDR3 DNA: TGTGCTAGTGGTCTCGGACAGGGAGCCCAAGAGACCCAGTACTTC